The sequence of this TCR beta chain was determined in a study of CD8 T cells in Susac syndrome. The study, taken as a whole, reports: TCR sequencing and HLA analysis covered a relatively small number of individuals.

The CDR3 spans 12 residues. V dropped 1 base and J dropped 7 bases, with 10 bases sitting between them. CDR1 GTSNPN and CDR2 SVGIG come from the germline V gene (reference sequence). Sequencing targeted TCR beta in T cells from blood (CD8+ and CD4+). Through negative isolation, CD4+ and CD8+ T cells were obtained, while TEMRA cells were enriched using FACS. Reverse transcription of about 0.45 to 1 ug RNA was performed with random hexamers. TCRdb reanalysed the immunoSEQ multiplex PCR reads using MiXCR and keeps one entry per CDR3 protein. Of 200,000 to 300,000 distinct CDR3 sequences in the sample, approximately 95% are singletons; the top ten hold 0.08% to 0.11%. Remarks on this clonotype: What it binds is not known.

This sequence originates from a human donor with Susac syndrome. The sequenced material came from CD4+ T cells from PBMCs. This sequence joins TRBV30 and TRBJ1-1, with D unclear. This CDR3 is CAWSGFGNEAFF. For the CDR3, the DNA is TGTGCCTGGAGTGGGTTCGGGAATGAAGCTTTCTTT.